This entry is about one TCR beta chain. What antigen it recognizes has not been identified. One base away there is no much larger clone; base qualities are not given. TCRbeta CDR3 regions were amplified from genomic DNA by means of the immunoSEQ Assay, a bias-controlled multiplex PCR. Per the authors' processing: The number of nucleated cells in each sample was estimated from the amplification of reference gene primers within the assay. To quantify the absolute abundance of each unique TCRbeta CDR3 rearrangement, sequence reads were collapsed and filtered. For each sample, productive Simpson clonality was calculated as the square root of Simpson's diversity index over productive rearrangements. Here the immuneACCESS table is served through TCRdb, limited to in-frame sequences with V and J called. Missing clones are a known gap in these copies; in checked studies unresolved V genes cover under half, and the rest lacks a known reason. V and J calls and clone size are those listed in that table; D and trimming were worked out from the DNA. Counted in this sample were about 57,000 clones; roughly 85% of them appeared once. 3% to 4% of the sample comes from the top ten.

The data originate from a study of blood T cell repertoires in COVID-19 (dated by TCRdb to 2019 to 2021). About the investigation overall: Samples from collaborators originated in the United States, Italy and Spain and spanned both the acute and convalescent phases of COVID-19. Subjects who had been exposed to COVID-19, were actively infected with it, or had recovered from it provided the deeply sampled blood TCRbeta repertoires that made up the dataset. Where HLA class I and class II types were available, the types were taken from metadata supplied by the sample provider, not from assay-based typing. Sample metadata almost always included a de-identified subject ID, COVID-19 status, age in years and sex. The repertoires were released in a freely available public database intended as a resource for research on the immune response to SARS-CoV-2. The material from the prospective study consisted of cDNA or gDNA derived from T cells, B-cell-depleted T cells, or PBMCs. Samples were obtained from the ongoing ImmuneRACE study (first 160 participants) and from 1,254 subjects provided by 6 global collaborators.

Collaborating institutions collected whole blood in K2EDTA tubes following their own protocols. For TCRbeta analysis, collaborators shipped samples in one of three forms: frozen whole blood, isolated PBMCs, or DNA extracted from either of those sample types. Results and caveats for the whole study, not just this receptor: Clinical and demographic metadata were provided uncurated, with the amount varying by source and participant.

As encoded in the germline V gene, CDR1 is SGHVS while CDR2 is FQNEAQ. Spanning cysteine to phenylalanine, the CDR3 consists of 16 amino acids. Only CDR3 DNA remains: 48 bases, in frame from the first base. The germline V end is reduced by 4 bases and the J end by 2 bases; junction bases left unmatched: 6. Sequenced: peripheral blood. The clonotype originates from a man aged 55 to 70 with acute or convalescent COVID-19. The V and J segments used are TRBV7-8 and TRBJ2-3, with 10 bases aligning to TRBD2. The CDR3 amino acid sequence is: CASSYLGTSATDTQYF. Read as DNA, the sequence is TGTGCCAGCAGCTACCTCGGGACTAGCGCCACAGATACGCAGTATTTT.